The 32 T cell receptor beta chains given below trace back to one sample, sequenced in a study of T cells in Graves' hyperthyroidism and ophthalmopathy. Amplification of TCR beta CDR3 regions was performed using RNA transcripts as template. TCR CDR3 underwent first-round RT-PCR with the HTBI primer set. MiXCR, run by TCRdb on the multiplex PCR reads, gives a single entry per CDR3 protein. This sample has roughly 500,000 distinct CDR3 sequences, with roughly 50% found just once. The sequenced material came from peripheral blood or thyroid tissue (not recorded which). The source is an adult woman with Graves' disease, either hyperthyroidism or ophthalmopathy (not recorded which).

This clonotype was observed at least ten times. The chain carries TRBV10-3 and TRBJ1-2, with D perhaps matching TRBD1 (5 bases). CDR1 and CDR2 from the germline V gene are ENHRY and SYGVKD. Trimming removed 9 bases at V and 3 bases at J, with 14 bases between. The CDR3 is 13 residues long. The CDR3 sequence: CAIGTGPYYGYTF. CDR3 nucleotides: TGTGCCATAGGGACGGGCCCCTACTATGGCTACACCTTC.

In its sample, this clonotype was seen a few times. The rearrangement uses TRBV7-2 and TRBJ2-7; D is possibly TRBD2 (5 bases). The V and J ends lost 1 base and 12 bases respectively, with 13 bases between them. The CDR3 is made up of 12 amino acids. CDR1 SGHTA and CDR2 FQGNSA come from the germline V gene. CDR3 sequence (DNA): TGTGCCAGCAGCTTAGGCACTTTGGGAGCGTACTTC. Its translation: CASSLGTLGAYF.

The genes are TRBV7-2 and TRBJ1-5; D is possibly TRBD1 (6 bases). In germline, CDR1 is SGHTA, CDR2 FQGNSA. Trimming shortened V by 4 bases and J by 6 bases, and 16 bases separated the two germline ends. The CDR3 has 15 amino acids. CDR3 bases: TGTGCCAGCAGCTCTAGTACAGGGCGAGTTCAGCCCCAGCATTTT. It codes for CASSSSTGRVQPQHF.

Notes on this clonotype: A much larger clone lies one base from this, so it may be a read error. The chain combines TRBV5-1 with TRBJ2-5; unclear D gene. Germline V lookup: CDR1 SGHRS, CDR2 YFSETQ. The CDR3 loop spans 14 amino acids. The DNA for the CDR3 is TGCGCCAGCGGCTTGGATATCCTGGGGGAGACCCAGTACTTC. This gives the protein CASGLDILGETQYF.

The CDR3 spells CSVPWRGSGYGYTF. DNA of the CDR3: TGCAGCGTCCCATGGAGGGGCAGCGGCTATGGCTACACCTTC. V usage is TRBV29-1 and J usage is TRBJ1-2, with a tentative D call TRBD1 (5 bases). The CDR3 has 14 residues. Per germline, CDR1 SQVTM and CDR2 ANQGSEA. The germline V and J ends were trimmed by 6 bases and 4 bases, with 18 bases remaining between them.

Concerning this clonotype itself: At one of its ends the junction is not consistent with the germline gene, which may arise from a read error. V gene TRBV11-2 combines with J gene TRBJ2-7, with TRBD1 identical over 10 bases. The CDR3 sequence is 15 residues long. The germline V gene has CDR1 SGHAT and CDR2 FQNNGV. Here the CDR3 DNA reads TGCGCCAGCAGCCAAGCTGGGACAGGGGCCGAAGAGCAGTACTTC. Translating gives CASSQAGTGAEEQYF. Combining the CDR3 with reference TRBV11-2 and TRBJ2-7 gives the whole variable domain EAGVAQSPRYKIIEKRQSVAFWCNPISGHATLYWYQQILGQGPKLLIQFQNNGVVDDSQLPKDRFSAERLKGVDSTLKIQPAKLEDSAVYLCASSQAGTGAEEQYFGPGTRLTVT.

The DNA for the CDR3 is TGTGCCAGCAGCGACTTTCTCAGGAAGCTTAGCAATCAGCCCCAGCATTTT. Amino acid sequence: CASSDFLRKLSNQPQHF. The chain combines TRBV11-1 with TRBJ1-5; D gene unclear. V lost 5 bases, J lost 0 bases, and 17 bases lay in between. Germline CDR1 reads SGHAT; CDR2 reads FQDESV (reference sequence). The CDR3 spans 17 residues.

V is TRBV5-1 and J is TRBJ2-2; D is unclear. Trimming removed 2 bases from V and 4 bases from J, with 9 bases in between. This CDR3 spans 14 amino acids. Germline CDR1 SGHRS, CDR2 YFSETQ. The DNA of the CDR3 is TGCGCCAGCAGCTTAATTCCGGCCACCGGGGAGCTGTTTTTT. This codes for CASSLIPATGELFF.

The CDR3 reads CSVEGETEAFF. CDR3 nucleotide sequence: TGCAGCGTTGAAGGCGAAACTGAAGCTTTCTTT. The V gene is TRBV29-1, the J gene TRBJ1-1, with D hard to call. The CDR3 loop spans 11 amino acids. Germline values: CDR1 SQVTM, CDR2 ANQGSEA. Between the trimmed V and J ends, which lost 1 base and 5 bases, there was a span of 5 bases.

Many counts were recorded for this clonotype. CDR3 nucleotide sequence: TGCGCCAGCAGTGAGGCCGGACCGTACACTGAAGCTTTCTTT. Translated, it gives CASSEAGPYTEAFF. This rearrangement joins TRBV10-2 to TRBJ1-1; D is ambiguous. CDR1 WSHSY and CDR2 SAAADI come from the germline V gene. This CDR3 contains 14 residues. The ends were cut back, 2 bases at V and 3 bases at J, with 10 bases in the middle.

The chain uses TRBV20-1 and TRBJ1-3, with 7 positions matching TRBD1. The CDR3 is 14 residues long. V trimming: 5 bases; J trimming: 0 bases; junction bases outside the gene matches: 4. In germline, CDR1 is DFQATT, CDR2 SNEGSKA (reference sequence). CDR3 loop: CSARNRGSGNTIYF. DNA of the CDR3: TGCAGTGCTCGAAACAGGGGCTCTGGAAACACCATATATTTT.

This chain joins TRBV10-3 and TRBJ1-5, with D possibly being TRBD1 (5 bases). Germline-derived CDR1 and CDR2 are ENHRY and SYGVKD. The CDR3 runs 17 residues. The V and J ends lost 3 bases and 7 bases respectively, with 22 bases between them. The CDR3 loop is CAISDSDKTPISQPQHF. Written as DNA, the CDR3 is TGTGCCATCAGTGATTCGGACAAAACCCCCATATCCCAGCCCCAGCATTTT.

The V gene is TRBV2, the J gene TRBJ2-5; D may match TRBD1 or TRBD2 (6 bases each). Germline V gene data show CDR1 as SNHLY and CDR2 as FYNNEI. The CDR3 runs to 16 residues. V was shortened by 11 bases and J by 5 bases, with 27 bases between the two germline ends. CDR3 loop: CAGTRGTGRGHETQYF. As DNA, the CDR3 is TGTGCCGGAACGCGGGGAACAGGACGGGGGCACGAGACCCAGTACTTC.

In this sample, this clonotype turned up a few times. The chain is built from TRBV30 and TRBJ1-4; the D gene is possibly TRBD1 (5 bases). CDR3 length equals 15 residues. V dropped 0 bases and J dropped 5 bases, with 13 bases sitting between them. CDR1 is GTSNPN and CDR2 is SVGIG in the germline V gene (reference sequence). This CDR3 is CAWSVGAGTNEKLFF. CDR3 coding DNA: TGTGCCTGGAGTGTAGGGGCAGGGACGAATGAAAAACTGTTTTTT.

This clonotype has only one observation. A much larger clone is a single base away; this may be a read error. The chain combines TRBV5-1 with TRBJ2-5; a weak D match, TRBD1 (5 bases). Looked up from germline, CDR1 is SGHRS and CDR2 is YFSETQ. The CDR3 has 15 amino acids. The CDR3 loop is CASSLGATGQEAQYF. CDR3 nucleotides: TGCGCCAGCAGCTTGGGGGCCACAGGTCAAGAGGCCCAGTACTTC.

The V call is TRBV7-8, the J call TRBJ1-5; 8 bases map to TRBD1. The trim removed 5 bases at V and 1 base at J, leaving 4 bases unmatched. CDR1 is SGHVS and CDR2 is FQNEAQ in the germline V gene. This CDR3 has 15 amino acids. CDR3 residues: CASSIRQGSNQPQHF. The CDR3 DNA sequence: TGTGCCAGCAGCATAAGACAGGGGAGCAATCAGCCCCAGCATTTT.

This chain links TRBV6-6 with TRBJ2-7; 7 bases map to TRBD2. Germline CDR1 is MNHNY and CDR2 is SVGAGI (reference sequence). The CDR3 totals 15 residues. J lost 4 bases, V lost 5 bases, and 11 bases had no gene match. CDR3 residues: CASSRGASGLYEQYF. The CDR3 nucleotides are TGTGCCAGCAGTAGGGGAGCTAGCGGATTATACGAGCAGTACTTC.

Of note for this clonotype: The junction departs from the called germline gene at one end, perhaps through a read error. The chain links TRBV7-8 to TRBJ2-7; weak D call: TRBD2 (5 bases). Germline V CDR1 and CDR2: SGHVS, FQNEAQ. This CDR3 is 15 amino acids long. This CDR3 reads CASSLGLAGSYEQNF. The CDR3 DNA follows: TGTGCCAGCAGCTTAGGTCTGGCGGGTTCGTACGAGCAGAACTTC.

This clonotype was seen a few times. The junction departs from the called germline gene at one end, perhaps through a read error. This chain joins TRBV7-7 and TRBJ2-6, with 10 positions matching TRBD1. Germline V CDR1 and CDR2: SSHAT, FNYEAQ (reference sequence). The CDR3 length is 17 residues. The CDR3 DNA is TGTGCTAGCAGCCCCGGGACAGGGGCCCCTGGGGCCAACGTCCTGACTTTC. Residues: CASSPGTGAPGANVLTF.

The V and J genes are TRBV10-3 and TRBJ2-7; D remains unclear. The V gene lost 5 bases and the J gene lost 3 bases, with 8 bases spanning the gap. Germline V gene sequence: CDR1 ENHRY, CDR2 SYGVKD. CDR3 size: 12 residues. CDR3 amino acids: CAISKDNYEQYF. The CDR3 DNA sequence: TGTGCCATCAGTAAAGACAACTACGAGCAGTACTTC.

The V gene is TRBV7-2, the J gene TRBJ2-7; D possibly corresponds to TRBD1 (5 bases). CDR1 and CDR2 from the germline V gene are SGHTA and FQGNSA. Deletions cut 4 bases from V and 3 bases from J, with 16 bases between. The CDR3 covers 15 residues. The CDR3 region has the DNA TGTGCCAGCAGCTACCTGACGGGCCAGGGCTACGAGCAGTACTTC. It is translated as CASSYLTGQGYEQYF. The whole variable domain, remainder taken from reference TRBV7-2 and TRBJ2-7, is GAGVSQSPSNKVTEKGKDVELRCDPISGHTALYWYRQSLGQGLEFLIYFQGNSAPDKSGLPSDRFSAERTGGSVSTLTIQRTQQEDSAVYLCASSYLTGQGYEQYFGPGTRLTVT.

This clonotype was observed a few times. Because the CDR3 is missing its conserved closing phenylalanine or tryptophan, this is likely a read error. It is unclear where the CDR3 begins or ends on the DNA, so no DNA is shown, and the CDR3 is as TCRdb lists it. J is TRBJ1-1 and V is TRBV7-9. 10 amino acids form the CDR3, both terminal residues included. CDR1 is SEHNR and CDR2 is FQNEAQ in the germline V gene (reference sequence). CDR3 loop: CAIEGGPPNY.

The V and J genes are TRBV2 and TRBJ2-7; 7 positions agree with TRBD2. V dropped 6 bases and J dropped 2; count of bases not matched to a gene: 4. Germline CDR1 SNHLY, CDR2 FYNNEI. The CDR3 totals 13 residues. The CDR3 loop is CASRAGEAYEQYF. CDR3 in DNA: TGTGCCAGCAGGGCGGGAGAGGCCTACGAGCAGTACTTC.

This clonotype was observed a few times. V usage is TRBV10-3 and J usage is TRBJ1-4, with D unresolved. Trimming took off 3 bases at V and 5 bases at J, with 4 bases between the two ends. The germline gives CDR1 ENHRY, CDR2 SYGVKD. The CDR3 sequence is 12 residues long. The DNA of the CDR3 is TGTGCCATCAGTGAAGGGAATGAAAAACTGTTTTTT. This gives the protein CAISEGNEKLFF.

This clonotype came up once. The chain has TRBV7-2 and TRBJ1-6; the match to TRBD1 covers 7 bases. V dropped 5 bases and J dropped 7; count of bases not matched to a gene: 8. Germline-derived CDR1 and CDR2 are SGHTA and FQGNSA. This CDR3 has 15 amino acids. In DNA, the CDR3 is TGTGCCAGCAGCCCCTCGACAGGGTCGAATTCACCCCTCCACTTT. As protein: CASSPSTGSNSPLHF.

The chain couples TRBV10-2 to TRBJ2-7, with D unclear. Germline assignment: CDR1 WSHSY and CDR2 SAAADI. This CDR3 comprises 14 residues. V was shortened by 3 bases and J by 3 bases, with 12 bases between the two germline ends. The CDR3 loop is CASSDDEKRYEQYF. CDR3 nucleotides: TGCGCCAGCAGTGACGACGAGAAGCGCTACGAGCAGTACTTC.

This clonotype was recorded only once. V and J are TRBV5-1 and TRBJ2-2; maybe TRBD1 (5 bases). The CDR3 length is 15 residues. The germline CDR1 and CDR2 sequences are SGHRS and YFSETQ. The V and J ends lost 4 bases and 7 bases respectively, with 17 bases between them. The CDR3 nucleotides are TGCGCCAGCAGCCCCCGACAGCCTGGCGGCGGGGAGCTGTTTTTT. Its translation is CASSPRQPGGGELFF.

At least ten counts were recorded for this clonotype. The J gene is TRBJ2-5, the V gene TRBV5-1; D not certain. The CDR3 is made up of 15 amino acids. The germline CDR1 and CDR2 sequences are SGHRS and YFSETQ. Trimming stripped 0 bases from V and 4 bases from J, with 13 bases between. In DNA, the CDR3 is TGCGCCAGCAGCTTGGAACGGCCTAAAAGAGAGACCCAGTACTTC. Protein: CASSLERPKRETQYF.

With regard to this clonotype: The DNA is omitted, as the CDR3 cannot be located on it reliably, and the CDR3 follows TCRdb's listing. V and J are TRBV7-9 and TRBJ2-2. The CDR3 has 13 residues if both end residues are counted. The germline V gene encodes CDR1 SEHNR and CDR2 FQNEAQ (reference sequence). The CDR3 region is CASSPDQPGSCFF.

DNA for the CDR3: TGCGCCAGCAGCTTTGAACGGAGCTCCTACGAGCAGTACTTC. As protein: CASSFERSSYEQYF. The chain uses TRBV5-1 and TRBJ2-7; D gene unclear. This CDR3 is 14 amino acids long. Deletions cut 2 bases from V and 0 bases from J, with 9 bases between. CDR1 SGHRS and CDR2 YFSETQ come from the germline V gene.

There are many counts of this clonotype. This chain uses TRBV20-1 with TRBJ2-7; 8 bases are a match to TRBD1. The CDR3 totals 15 residues. V trimming: 0 bases; J trimming: 3 bases; junction bases outside the gene matches: 7. Germline CDR1 DFQATT, CDR2 SNEGSKA (reference sequence). CDR3 coding DNA: TGCAGTGCTAGAGATCTTACAGGGGGTCTCTACGAGCAGTACTTC. As protein: CSARDLTGGLYEQYF.

The sample holds many counts of this clonotype. V is TRBV19 and J is TRBJ1-1; possible D gene TRBD1, 5 bases. The CDR3 covers 12 residues. CDR1 is LNHDA, CDR2 SQIVND, per germline (reference sequence). V gave up 6 bases and J gave up 7 bases, with 12 bases separating them. CDR3 nucleotide sequence: TGTGCCAGTAGGCAGGGATCCCTTGAAGCTTTCTTT. This translates into CASRQGSLEAFF.